The sequence of this TCR beta chain was determined in a study of blood T cell repertoires in COVID-19. In the study overall: Sources were T cells, B-cell-depleted T cells, or PBMCs; the material itself was cDNA or gDNA.

The CDR3 sequence is 14 residues long. Trimming shortened V by 1 base and J by 7 bases, and 11 bases separated the two germline ends. Germline CDR1 reads SGHRS; CDR2 reads YFSETQ. Original processing methods: Amplification from reference gene primers served as the basis for estimated nucleated cell counts. Assay: immunoSEQ multiplex PCR; the TCRdb copy retains only in-frame clones and omits some. The V and J calls and clone size are taken from that table; D and trimming were inferred from the DNA. The sample gives about 200,000 clones, approximately 87% of which show up once; 0.6% to 0.9% is in the top ten. On this clone itself: This same CDR3 is encoded by further DNA sequences in the sample.

The TCR sequence derives from a woman between 65 and 79 years old with acute or convalescent COVID-19. The material sequenced was peripheral blood. V usage is TRBV5-1 and J usage is TRBJ1-4; tentatively, D is TRBD1 (5 bases). The CDR3 DNA reads as TGCGCCAGCAGCTTGAGGCAGGGTAGTGAAAAACTGTTTTTT. Translation: CASSLRQGSEKLFF.